The clone carrying this T cell receptor beta chain was counted at least ten times. The antigen remains unidentified. With V trimmed by 5 bases and J by 0 bases, 7 bases remained unmatched. This CDR3 comprises 18 residues. Germline CDR1 and CDR2: LNHDA and SQIVND (reference sequence). The sample comes from a study of breast tumors, draining lymph nodes, adjacent tissues. Samples came from axillary lymph nodes draining the breast cancer. MiXCR, applied by TCRdb to the multiplex PCR reads, yields one record per CDR3 protein. The sample shows about 300,000 distinct CDR3 sequences, roughly 30% of them seen only once. Study-wide results and caveats: Data only fit, rather than demonstrated, lymph node origin of most tumor T cells. Tumor TCR diversity was below lymph nodes but above nontumor tissue. Compared with basal-like, luminal-like tumors shared significantly more repertoire with nontumor tissue. Data fit most tumor T cells coming from lymph node, expanding in tumor.

The TCR comes from a female donor with breast cancer. Some clones in this sample may be carry-over from other donors' samples. The chain combines TRBV19 with TRBJ2-6; TRBD2 aligns across 10 bases. Sequencing was performed on axillary lymph node tissue. CDR3 DNA sequence: TGTGCCAGTAGTCGTCCTAGCGGGAGCGGCTCTGGGGCCAACGTCCTGACTTTC. Amino acids: CASSRPSGSGSGANVLTF.